Following are 3 T cell receptor beta chains from one sample sequenced in a study of human T cells and chemical hapten exposure. Time point of the sample: pre-sensitization, week 0. Treatment indicated: therapeutic diphenylcyclopropenone sensitization with weekly scalp DPC. TCRdb reprocessed the RACE reads via MiXCR and lists one record per CDR3 protein. The sample shows about 270,000 distinct CDR3 sequences, approximately 7.5% of them seen only once. The sample consisted of whole blood, taken in connection with sensitization to the hapten diphenylcyclopropenone (DPC). The receptors stem from a man between 18 and 35 years old with alopecia areata. Some clones in this sample may be carry-over from other donors' samples.

This chain links TRBV7-9 with TRBJ1-1; D unresolved. Germline V lookup: CDR1 SEHNR, CDR2 FQNEAQ (reference sequence). The CDR3 contains 11 residues. V lost 4 bases and J lost 10, with 10 bases in between. CDR3 sequence (DNA): TGTGCCAGCAGCTCCAGTGGCCCAGCTTTCTTT. Its translation: CASSSSGPAFF.

This clonotype was observed at least ten times. The CDR3 is CSARGGSRLQPQHF. The CDR3 region has the DNA TGCAGTGCCCGCGGGGGGTCTAGACTTCAGCCCCAGCATTTT. The gene calls are TRBV20-1 and TRBJ1-5, with a weak D call TRBD1 (5 bases). There are 14 residues in the CDR3. Deletions cut 6 bases from V and 6 bases from J, with 18 bases between. Looked up from germline, CDR1 is DFQATT and CDR2 is SNEGSKA (reference sequence).

The sample holds a few counts of this clonotype. The V and J genes are TRBV11-1 and TRBJ2-5, with D unclear. The CDR3 runs to 14 residues. Germline values: CDR1 SGHAT, CDR2 FQDESV (reference sequence). The V and J ends lost 0 bases and 2 bases respectively, with 7 bases between them. CDR3 protein: CASSLALRQETQYF. CDR3 sequence (DNA): TGTGCCAGCAGCTTAGCGCTCAGACAAGAGACCCAGTACTTC.